The 5 T cell receptor beta chains given below trace back to one sample, sequenced in a study of PD-1 blockade in classical Hodgkin lymphoma. Only in-frame clones appear in the TCRdb table, and some are missing; sequencing was by immunoSEQ multiplex PCR. This table has roughly 100,000 clones, approximately 89% appearing once. Time point reported: cycle 4 day 1 (C4D1), after 5 to 7 weeks of nivolumab. Patients all relapsed after autologous stem cell transplantation, and there was variation in brentuximab vedotin exposure. The input for sequencing was peripheral blood mononuclear cells (PBMCs), taken before the fourth cycle of nivolumab. The receptors shown here come from a human donor with classical Hodgkin lymphoma.

The V and J genes are TRBV4-1 and TRBJ1-3; possibly TRBD1 for D (5 bases). Trimming pared 4 bases from V and 5 bases from J, leaving 15 bases between. The length of the CDR3 is 15 residues. Per the germline V gene, CDR1 is MGHRA and CDR2 is YSYEKL. The CDR3: CASSPGTDFRNTIYF. The CDR3 DNA reads TGCGCCAGCAGCCCCGGGACCGACTTTAGAAACACCATATATTTT.

In its sample, this clone was seen once. This chain uses TRBV28 with TRBJ2-7, with 7 nucleotides matching TRBD2. The germline gives CDR1 MDHEN, CDR2 SYDVKM. There are 15 residues in the CDR3. Trimming took 6 bases from V and 2 from J; bases not matched to a gene: 10. The CDR3 DNA is TGTGCCAGCAGCCCCGGGCCTAGCGGAGCCTACGAGCAGTACTTC. It codes for CASSPGPSGAYEQYF.

V usage is TRBV28 and J usage is TRBJ1-1; a possible D gene is TRBD1 (6 bases). V gave up 10 bases and J gave up 4 bases, with 13 bases separating them. The CDR3 extends over 12 amino acids. CDR1 and CDR2 (germline): MDHEN, SYDVKM. CDR3 in amino acids: CATHRELTEAFF. The CDR3 DNA sequence: TGTGCCACCCACAGGGAGCTCACTGAAGCTTTCTTT.

CDR3 region: CASSYSDGGGGYTF. CDR3 nucleotides: TGTGCCAGCAGTTACTCGGACGGCGGTGGTGGCTACACCTTC. The chain is built from TRBV6-5 and TRBJ1-2; D is ambiguous. Trimming stripped 0 bases from V and 7 bases from J, with 12 bases between. Germline CDR1 MNHEY, CDR2 SVGAGI. This CDR3 spans 14 amino acids.

V usage is TRBV7-2 and J usage is TRBJ2-2, with 8 bases matching TRBD2. J was trimmed by 5 bases and V by 6 bases; bases with no gene match: 8. In germline, CDR1 is SGHTA, CDR2 FQGNSA. The CDR3 is 15 residues long. DNA for the CDR3: TGTGCCAGCAGATCGGGAGGGCGGAAAACCGGGGAGCTGTTTTTT. Amino acids: CASRSGGRKTGELFF.